The clone carrying this T cell receptor beta chain has a handful of counts. Its antigen is unknown. This entry comes from a study of T-cell memory formation after mild COVID-19. TCRdb passed the 5' RACE reads through MiXCR, listing each CDR3 protein once. Here the sample spans about 560,000 distinct CDR3 sequences, less than 25% being singletons. Overall study results and limits: Clones contracting over day 15 to 85 were CD4/CD8 balanced, with later expanders leaning CD4+. What remained unconfirmed was the SARS-CoV-2 specificity of second-wave clones peaking on day 37.

Trimming stripped 2 bases from V and 2 bases from J, with 10 bases between. Germline CDR1 and CDR2: MGHRA and YSYEKL. This CDR3 region has 14 residues. This sequence originates from an adult woman who had mild COVID-19 (a few samples of this study predate the infection). Cell type and time point are not known. The rearrangement joins TRBV4-1 to TRBJ2-7; D gene ambiguous. Sequencing was performed on PBMCs or a T cell subset sorted from them (not recorded which). CDR3 protein: CASSQQARAYEQYF. The CDR3 nucleotides are TGCGCCAGCAGCCAACAAGCTAGGGCCTACGAGCAGTACTTC.